This T cell receptor (beta chain) comes out of a study of shared clonotypes between healthy human individuals. Naive CD8 cells lacked CD45RO, underwent positive selection for CCR7 and left out terminally differentiated effector memory CD45RA+ cells. Adults of Caucasian background living in Nashville, Tennessee made up all donors. Germline CDR1 is MNHNS and CDR2 is SASEGT. V was shortened by 2 bases and J by 5 bases, with 12 bases between the two germline ends. The CDR3 has 15 residues. Findings of the study overall: Naive subsets tended to show greater estimated richness than memory subsets.

Measured with immunoSEQ multiplex PCR; TCRdb has only the in-frame clones, and not every one. The data hold 1.5 million to 2.5 million clones, with approximately 95% observed a single time. A note on this clone: What it binds is unknown.

The genes are TRBV6-1 and TRBJ2-2, with no clear D. Sequencing was done on a sample of naive CD8+ T cells sorted from blood. This TCR derives from a young man in good health. CDR3 sequence (DNA): TGTGCCAGCAGTGAATACAACATGTATACCGGGGAGCTGTTTTTT. Its translation is CASSEYNMYTGELFF.